One T cell receptor beta chain is described in this entry. Its antigen remains unknown. The RNA, about 0.45 to 1 ug, was put through reverse transcription using random hexamers. Amplification of TCR beta CDR3 by immunoSEQ multiplex PCR spanned 54 Vbeta and 13 Jbeta. TCRdb fed the immunoSEQ multiplex PCR reads into MiXCR, producing one record per CDR3 protein. The repertoire holds approximately 210,000 distinct CDR3 sequences, over 90% seen once, with 0.15% in the top ten. In contrast to the negatively isolated CD8+ and CD4+ T cells, TEMRA cells were FACS-enriched. V lost 6 bases and J lost 4, with 19 bases in between. The length of the CDR3 is 15 residues. Germline CDR1 and CDR2: SNHLY and FYNNEI. The data were obtained in a study of CD8 T cells in Susac syndrome. Study-wide context: Among the Susac syndrome patients sequenced, about 6 had active disease and about 8 were in remission. Notes on the study in general: The study conceded that relatively few individuals underwent its TCR sequencing and HLA analysis.

The sequence was obtained from a human donor with Susac syndrome. This chain links TRBV2 with TRBJ2-7; D is uncertain. The sample comprised CD4+ T cells from PBMCs. The CDR3 DNA sequence: TGTGCCAGCAGGGACGTCGTGCAGGACCCTTACGAGCAGTACTTC. The encoded protein is CASRDVVQDPYEQYF. The variable domain in full, completed from reference TRBV2 and TRBJ2-7, reads EPEVTQTPSHQVTQMGQEVILRCVPISNHLYFYWYRQILGQKVEFLVSFYNNEISEKSEIFDDQFSVERPDGSNFTLKIRSTKLEDSAMYFCASRDVVQDPYEQYFGPGTRLTVT.